The 24 T cell receptor beta chains below come from one sample, sequenced in a study of T cells expressing NK-cell markers (TCRdb year 2020). The library was made by 5' RACE. TCRdb names Illumina HiSeq 2000 as the instrument used. TCRdb reprocessed the raw reads; every CDR3 protein sequence is a single record, and DNA is not supplied. The sample table includes under 600,000 distinct CDR3 sequences. The ten largest clones take up over 1.3% of the sample. The sample consisted of blood T cells: a sorted CD56 or NKG2C T cell subset, CD4+ or CD8+ T cells, or bulk PBMC T cells (not recorded which). Receptor source: a woman aged 45-65 years in good health. Donor details come from another sample of the same person, matched by shared clones.

The chain uses TRBV6-4 and TRBJ1-1; TCRdb returns TRBD1, unconfirmable since there is no DNA. Per germline, CDR1 MRHNA and CDR2 SNTAGT. The CDR3 totals 13 residues. The CDR3: CASVPEVGAEAFF.

The chain joins TRBV9 to TRBJ2-1. The CDR3 length is 18 residues. Germline-derived CDR1 and CDR2 are SGDLS and YYNGEE. The CDR3 loop is CASSVASGWQGSSNEQFF.

The rearrangement links TRBV5-8 to TRBJ1-1; there is no DNA to check the TCRdb D call of TRBD1. Germline V CDR1 and CDR2: SGHTS, YDEGEE. The CDR3 sequence is 16 residues long. Here the CDR3 reads CASSLGRGRLDTEAFF. The full variable domain, completed using reference TRBV5-8 and TRBJ1-1, is EAGVTQSPTHLIKTRGQQATLRCSPISGHTSVYWYQQALGLGLQFLLWYDEGEERNRGNFPPRFSGRQFPNYSSELNVNALELEDSALYLCASSLGRGRLDTEAFFGQGTRLTVV.

The chain has TRBV30 and TRBJ1-1. The CDR3 has 14 amino acids. Germline assignment: CDR1 GTSNPN and CDR2 SVGIG (reference sequence). The CDR3 loop is CAWAMSSANTEAFF.

This chain joins TRBV12-3 or TRBV12-4 and TRBJ2-1. The CDR3 runs 16 residues. The CDR3: CASSLGSKALAREQFF.

The chain carries TRBV5-5 and TRBJ2-3; with no DNA, the TCRdb D assignment of TRBD2 cannot be verified. The V gene's germline CDR1 is SGHKS and CDR2 YYEKEE (reference sequence). The CDR3 is made up of 17 amino acids. CDR3 amino acids: CASSIRAGLAGADTQYF.

The chain recombines TRBV10-3 with TRBJ2-2. The CDR3 has 11 amino acids. The germline V gene has CDR1 ENHRY and CDR2 SYGVKD. The CDR3 here is CAITRSGELFF.

The V gene is TRBV15, the J gene TRBJ2-5; TCRdb indicates TRBD2, and absent DNA this call remains unverified. CDR1 and CDR2 (germline): LNHNV, YYDKDF (reference sequence). The CDR3 consists of 16 residues. Here the CDR3 reads CATSRNLADAQETQYF.

J is TRBJ1-6 and V is TRBV7-9; TCRdb lists TRBD1, though no DNA is available to test this call. Germline CDR1 reads SEHNR; CDR2 reads FQNEAQ (reference sequence). The CDR3 sequence is 16 residues long. CDR3 sequence reads: CASSPDRQGAHSPLHF. The full variable domain, with the rest looked up from reference TRBV7-9 and TRBJ1-6, is DTGVSQNPRHKITKRGQNVTFRCDPISEHNRLYWYRQTLGQGPEFLTYFQNEAQLEKSRLLSDRFSAERPKGSFSTLEIQRTEQGDSAMYLCASSPDRQGAHSPLHFGNGTRLTVT.

This chain links TRBV4-2 with TRBJ1-3. The CDR3 has 17 residues. Per the germline V gene, CDR1 is LGHNA and CDR2 is YNFKEQ. CDR3 sequence reads: CASSQELTRGGGNTIYF.

The chain combines TRBV7-8 with TRBJ2-1; TCRdb proposes TRBD2, but this gene call is untestable without DNA. Germline loops: CDR1 SGHVS, CDR2 FQNEAQ. The length of the CDR3 is 15 residues. The CDR3 here is CASSARDWTNNEQFF.

This chain connects TRBV29-1 to TRBJ2-1; the D call from TCRdb, TRBD2, cannot be confirmed without DNA. The CDR3 consists of 14 residues. Germline V gene lookup returns CDR1 SQVTM and CDR2 ANQGSEA. CDR3 sequence reads: CSVEWLAGRFEQFF.

The chain has TRBV6-1 and TRBJ2-2; as DNA is missing, the TRBD2 call by TCRdb cannot be tested. The germline V gene has CDR1 MNHNS and CDR2 SASEGT. The CDR3 extends over 16 amino acids. The CDR3 sequence: CASTMTSGSSTGELFF.

The rearrangement uses TRBV25-1 and TRBJ2-1; TCRdb gives TRBD2 as the D gene, but with no DNA this cannot be confirmed. This CDR3 has 14 amino acids. The V gene's germline CDR1 is MGHDK and CDR2 SYGVNS. The CDR3: CATGLAGGSNEQFF.

This sequence joins TRBV3-1 and TRBJ1-5; the TRBD1 assignment by TCRdb is unverifiable without DNA. Germline V gene data show CDR1 as LGHDT and CDR2 as YNNKEL (reference sequence). The CDR3 consists of 15 residues. Here the CDR3 reads CASSQATGTNQPQHF.

This chain joins TRBV2 and TRBJ2-2. This CDR3 spans 14 amino acids. Germline V gives CDR1 SNHLY, CDR2 FYNNEI. CDR3 loop: CASRPTVGTGELFF.

V is TRBV6-5 and J is TRBJ2-2; as DNA is missing, the TRBD2 call by TCRdb cannot be tested. The germline V gene has CDR1 MNHEY and CDR2 SVGAGI. The CDR3 length is 15 residues. CDR3 sequence: CASAERSANTGELFF.

CDR3 protein: CASSDRGSYEQYF. This chain links TRBV5-5 with TRBJ2-7. The CDR3 sequence is 13 residues long. The germline V gene has CDR1 SGHKS and CDR2 YYEKEE (reference sequence). Supplemented by reference TRBV5-5 and TRBJ2-7, the full variable domain reads DAGVTQSPTHLIKTRGQQVTLRCSPISGHKSVSWYQQVLGQGPQFIFQYYEKEERGRGNFPDRFSARQFPNYSSELNVNALLLGDSALYLCASSDRGSYEQYFGPGTRLTVT.

The rearrangement uses TRBV29-1 and TRBJ2-1; lacking DNA, the TRBD2 call made by TCRdb goes unchecked. The CDR3 length is 14 residues. Germline V gives CDR1 SQVTM, CDR2 ANQGSEA. CDR3 residues: CSADSGLSLNEQFF.

This sequence joins TRBV29-1 and TRBJ2-7; no DNA is available, so the TRBD1 call from TCRdb remains unchecked. CDR3 length equals 13 residues. CDR1 is SQVTM and CDR2 is ANQGSEA in the germline V gene. The chain's CDR3 is CSVGGGESYEQYF.

This chain links TRBV7-9 with TRBJ2-3. Germline V gene sequence: CDR1 SEHNR, CDR2 FQNEAQ (reference sequence). The CDR3 contains 15 residues. The CDR3 is CASSPLGSWADTQYF. Variable domain in full (rest from reference TRBV7-9 and TRBJ2-3): DTGVSQNPRHKITKRGQNVTFRCDPISEHNRLYWYRQTLGQGPEFLTYFQNEAQLEKSRLLSDRFSAERPKGSFSTLEIQRTEQGDSAMYLCASSPLGSWADTQYFGPGTRLTVL.

The CDR3: CASEARGDPGAKNIQYF. The chain combines TRBV3-1 with TRBJ2-4; TCRdb proposes TRBD1, but this gene call is untestable without DNA. The CDR3 is 17 residues long. Germline-derived CDR1 and CDR2 are LGHDT and YNNKEL (reference sequence).

This chain connects TRBV10-3 to TRBJ2-7; the TCRdb D gene call, TRBD2, has no DNA to confirm it. Germline V lookup: CDR1 ENHRY, CDR2 SYGVKD. The CDR3 covers 13 residues. CDR3 protein: CAIKTSGTAEQYF.

V and J are TRBV5-1 and TRBJ1-4; TCRdb gives TRBD1 as the D gene, but with no DNA this cannot be confirmed. This CDR3 contains 16 residues. CDR1 and CDR2 (germline): SGHRS, YFSETQ. The CDR3 protein is CASSPGTGATNEKLFF.